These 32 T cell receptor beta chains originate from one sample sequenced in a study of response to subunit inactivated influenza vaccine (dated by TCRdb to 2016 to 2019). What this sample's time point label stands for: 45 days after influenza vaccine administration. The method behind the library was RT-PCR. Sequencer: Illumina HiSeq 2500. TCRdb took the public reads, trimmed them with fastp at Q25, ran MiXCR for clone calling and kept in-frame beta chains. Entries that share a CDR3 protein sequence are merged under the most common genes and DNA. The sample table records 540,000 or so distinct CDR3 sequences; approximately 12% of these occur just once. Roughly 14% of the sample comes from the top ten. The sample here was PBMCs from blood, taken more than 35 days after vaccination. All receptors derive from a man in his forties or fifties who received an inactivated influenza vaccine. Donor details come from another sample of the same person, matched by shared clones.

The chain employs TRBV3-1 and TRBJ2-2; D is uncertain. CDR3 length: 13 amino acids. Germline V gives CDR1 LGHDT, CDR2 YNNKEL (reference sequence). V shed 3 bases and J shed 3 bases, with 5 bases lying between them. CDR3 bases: TGTGCCAGCAGCCAGTCGTACACCGGGGAGCTGTTTTTT. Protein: CASSQSYTGELFF.

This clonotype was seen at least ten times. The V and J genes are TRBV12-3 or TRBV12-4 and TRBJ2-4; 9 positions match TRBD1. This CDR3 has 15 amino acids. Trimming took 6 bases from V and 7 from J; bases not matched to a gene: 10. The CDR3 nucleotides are TGTGCCAGCAGCCCGGGACAGGGTATTCGGAACATTCAGTACTTC. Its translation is CASSPGQGIRNIQYF.

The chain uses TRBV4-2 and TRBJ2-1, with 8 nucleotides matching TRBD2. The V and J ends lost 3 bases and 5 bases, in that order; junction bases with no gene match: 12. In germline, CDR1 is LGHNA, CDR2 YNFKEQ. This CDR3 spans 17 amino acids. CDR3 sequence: CASSQPSGSDLNNEQFF. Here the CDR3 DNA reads TGTGCCAGCAGCCAGCCCAGCGGGAGCGATCTAAACAATGAGCAGTTCTTC.

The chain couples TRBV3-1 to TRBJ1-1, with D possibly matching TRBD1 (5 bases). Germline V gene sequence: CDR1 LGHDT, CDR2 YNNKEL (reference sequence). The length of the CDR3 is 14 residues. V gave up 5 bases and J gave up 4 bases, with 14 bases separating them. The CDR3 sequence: CASSEAARGTEAFF. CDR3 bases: TGTGCCAGCAGCGAAGCTGCAAGGGGCACTGAAGCTTTCTTT.

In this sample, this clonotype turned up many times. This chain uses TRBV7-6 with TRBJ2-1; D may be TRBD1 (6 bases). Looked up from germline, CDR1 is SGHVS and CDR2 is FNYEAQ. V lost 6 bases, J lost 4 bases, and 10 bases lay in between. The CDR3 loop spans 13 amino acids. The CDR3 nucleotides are TGTGCCAGCAGTAATGGACAGTACAATGAGCAGTTCTTC. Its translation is CASSNGQYNEQFF.

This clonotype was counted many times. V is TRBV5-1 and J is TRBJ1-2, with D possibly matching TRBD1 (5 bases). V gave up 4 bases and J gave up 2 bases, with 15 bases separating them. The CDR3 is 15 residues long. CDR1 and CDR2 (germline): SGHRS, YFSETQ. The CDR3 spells CASSPVGAGNYGYTF. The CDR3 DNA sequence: TGCGCCAGCAGCCCGGTGGGTGCAGGGAACTATGGCTACACCTTC.

The CDR3 DNA reads TGTGCCAGCAACCAACAGGGGATTAATGAGCAGTTCTTC. Its translation: CASNQQGINEQFF. The chain is built from TRBV12-3 or TRBV12-4 and TRBJ2-1; TRBD1 agrees at 7 bases. V was pared by 7 bases and J by 7 bases, with 7 bases of the junction left unmatched. This CDR3 region has 13 residues.

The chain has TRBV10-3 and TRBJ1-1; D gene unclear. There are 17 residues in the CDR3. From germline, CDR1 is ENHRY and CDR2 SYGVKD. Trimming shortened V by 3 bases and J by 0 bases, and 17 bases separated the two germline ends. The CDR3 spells CAISDPGDPIMNTEAFF. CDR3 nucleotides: TGTGCCATCAGTGATCCGGGCGACCCGATTATGAACACTGAAGCTTTCTTT.

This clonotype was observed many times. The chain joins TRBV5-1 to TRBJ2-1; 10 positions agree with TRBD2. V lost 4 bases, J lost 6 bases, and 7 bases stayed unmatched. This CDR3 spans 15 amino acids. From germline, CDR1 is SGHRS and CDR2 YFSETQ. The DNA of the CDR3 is TGCGCCAGCAGCCCGGATGCTAGCGGGAGCAATGAGCAGTTCTTC. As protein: CASSPDASGSNEQFF.

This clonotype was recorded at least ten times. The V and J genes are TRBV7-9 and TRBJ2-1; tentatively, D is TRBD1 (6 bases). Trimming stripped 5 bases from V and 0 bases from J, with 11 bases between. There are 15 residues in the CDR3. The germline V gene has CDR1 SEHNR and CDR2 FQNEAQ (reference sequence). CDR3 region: CASSVQGSSYNEQFF. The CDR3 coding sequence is TGTGCCAGCAGCGTACAGGGCAGCTCCTACAATGAGCAGTTCTTC.

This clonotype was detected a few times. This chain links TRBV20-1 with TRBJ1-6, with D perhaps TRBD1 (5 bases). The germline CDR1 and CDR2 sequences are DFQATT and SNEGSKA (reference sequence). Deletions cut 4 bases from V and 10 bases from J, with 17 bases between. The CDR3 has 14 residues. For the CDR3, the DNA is TGCAGTGCTACAACCGGGACTGCTGGCTCACCCCTCCACTTT. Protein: CSATTGTAGSPLHF.

As DNA, the CDR3 is TGTGCCAGCAGCTTAGATGTGGTCGAGCAGTACTTC. It translates to CASSLDVVEQYF. The rearrangement joins TRBV7-9 to TRBJ2-7; the D is unclear. V dropped 1 base and J dropped 6 bases, with 7 bases sitting between them. Germline lookup yields CDR1 SEHNR and CDR2 FQNEAQ (reference sequence). This CDR3 region has 12 residues.

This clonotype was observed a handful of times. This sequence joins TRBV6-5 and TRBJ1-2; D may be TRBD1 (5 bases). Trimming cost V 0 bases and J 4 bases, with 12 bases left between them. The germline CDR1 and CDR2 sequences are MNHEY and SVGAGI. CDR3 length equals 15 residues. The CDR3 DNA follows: TGTGCCAGCAGTTACTCTCAGGGAAGAGGCTATGGCTACACCTTC. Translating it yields CASSYSQGRGYGYTF.

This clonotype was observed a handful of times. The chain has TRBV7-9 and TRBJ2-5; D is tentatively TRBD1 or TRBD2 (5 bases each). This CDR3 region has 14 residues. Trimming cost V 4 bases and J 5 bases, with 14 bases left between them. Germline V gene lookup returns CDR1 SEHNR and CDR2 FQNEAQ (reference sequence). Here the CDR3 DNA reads TGTGCCAGCAGCTCCCCGAGGGGTCTTGAGACCCAGTACTTC. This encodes CASSSPRGLETQYF.

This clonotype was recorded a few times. Here the CDR3 reads CSGQLWAFF. The CDR3 DNA follows: TGCAGTGGACAGCTTTGGGCTTTCTTT. V gene TRBV20-1 combines with J gene TRBJ1-1; D perhaps matches TRBD1 (5 bases). The CDR3 sequence is 9 residues long. V lost 7 bases to trimming and J lost 11 bases, with 11 bases between them. Germline V gene data show CDR1 as DFQATT and CDR2 as SNEGSKA (reference sequence).

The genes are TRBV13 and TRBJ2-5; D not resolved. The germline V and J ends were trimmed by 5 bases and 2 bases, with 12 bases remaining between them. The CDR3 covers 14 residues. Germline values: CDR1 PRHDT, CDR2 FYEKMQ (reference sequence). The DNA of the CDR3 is TGTGCCAGCAGCATTGGGCTCGCTCAAGAGACCCAGTACTTC. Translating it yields CASSIGLAQETQYF.

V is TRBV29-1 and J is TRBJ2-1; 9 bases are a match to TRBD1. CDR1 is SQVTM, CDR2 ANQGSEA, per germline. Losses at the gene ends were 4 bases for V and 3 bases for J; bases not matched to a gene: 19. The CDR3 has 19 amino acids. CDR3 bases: TGCAGCGTTGGGAAAAAGTCCGGGTCCGGGACAGGGATCTACAATGAGCAGTTCTTC. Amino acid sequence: CSVGKKSGSGTGIYNEQFF.

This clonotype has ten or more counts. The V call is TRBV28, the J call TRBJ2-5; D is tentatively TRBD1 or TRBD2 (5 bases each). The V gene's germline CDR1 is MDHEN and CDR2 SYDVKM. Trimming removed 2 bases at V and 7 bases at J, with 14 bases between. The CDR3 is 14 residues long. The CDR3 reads CASSLALRGGTQYF. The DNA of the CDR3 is TGTGCCAGCAGTTTAGCCCTTCGTGGGGGGACCCAGTACTTC.

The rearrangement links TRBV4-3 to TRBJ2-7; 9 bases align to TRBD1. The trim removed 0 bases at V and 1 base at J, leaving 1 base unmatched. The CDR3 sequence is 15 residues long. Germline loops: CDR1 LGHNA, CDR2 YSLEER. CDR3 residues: CASSQEQGASYEQYF. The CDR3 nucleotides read TGCGCCAGCAGCCAAGAACAGGGGGCTTCCTACGAGCAGTACTTC.

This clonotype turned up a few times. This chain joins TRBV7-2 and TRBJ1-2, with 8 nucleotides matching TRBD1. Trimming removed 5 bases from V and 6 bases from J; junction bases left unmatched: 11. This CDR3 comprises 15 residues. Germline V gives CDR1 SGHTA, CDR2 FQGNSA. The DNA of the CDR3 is TGTGCCAGCAGCGAATCAGGGGGCGAAGTAAATGGCTACACCTTC. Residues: CASSESGGEVNGYTF.

The CDR3 region is CASSRRAGGSSYEQYF. As DNA, the CDR3 is TGTGCCAGCAGCCGACGAGCGGGAGGGAGCTCCTACGAGCAGTACTTC. The V call is TRBV12-3 or TRBV12-4, the J call TRBJ2-7, with 10 bases lining up with TRBD2. J gave up 0 bases and V 6 bases, and 8 bases lay outside the gene matches. The CDR3 loop spans 16 amino acids.

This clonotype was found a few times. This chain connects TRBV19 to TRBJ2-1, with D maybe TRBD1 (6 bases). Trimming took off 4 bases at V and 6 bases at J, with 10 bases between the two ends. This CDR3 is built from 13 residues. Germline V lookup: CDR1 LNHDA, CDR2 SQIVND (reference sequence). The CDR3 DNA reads TGTGCCAGTAGTACAACAGGGCCCAATGAGCAGTTCTTC. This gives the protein CASSTTGPNEQFF.

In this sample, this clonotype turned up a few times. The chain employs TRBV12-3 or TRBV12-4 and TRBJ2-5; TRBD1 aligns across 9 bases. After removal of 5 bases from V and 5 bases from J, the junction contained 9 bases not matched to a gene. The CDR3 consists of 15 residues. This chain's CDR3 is CASSPLQGAGETQYF. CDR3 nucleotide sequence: TGTGCCAGCAGTCCACTACAGGGGGCAGGGGAGACCCAGTACTTC.

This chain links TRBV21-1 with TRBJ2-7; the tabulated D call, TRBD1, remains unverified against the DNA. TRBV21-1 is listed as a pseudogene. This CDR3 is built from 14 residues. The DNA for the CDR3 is TGTGCCAGCAGCGCCCGGACAGGGGGGTACGAGCAGTACTTC. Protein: CASSARTGGYEQYF.

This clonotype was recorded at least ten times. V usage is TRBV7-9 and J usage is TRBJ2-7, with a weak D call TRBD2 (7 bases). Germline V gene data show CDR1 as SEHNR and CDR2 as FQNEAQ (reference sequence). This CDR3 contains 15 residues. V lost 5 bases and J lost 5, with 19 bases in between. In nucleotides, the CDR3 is TGTGCCAGCAGCCCCCGGGGAGGGGACATCGACGAGCAGTACTTC. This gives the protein CASSPRGGDIDEQYF.

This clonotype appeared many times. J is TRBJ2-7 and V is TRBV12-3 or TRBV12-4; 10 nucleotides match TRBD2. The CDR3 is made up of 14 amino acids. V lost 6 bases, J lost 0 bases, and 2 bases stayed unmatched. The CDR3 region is CASRLAGDSYEQYF. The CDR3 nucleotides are TGTGCCAGCAGGCTAGCGGGGGACTCCTACGAGCAGTACTTC.

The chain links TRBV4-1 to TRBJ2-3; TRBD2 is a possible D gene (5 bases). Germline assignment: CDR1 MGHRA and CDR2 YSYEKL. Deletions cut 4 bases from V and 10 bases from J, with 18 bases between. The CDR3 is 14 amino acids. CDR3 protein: CASSPYTSQEAQYF. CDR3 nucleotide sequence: TGCGCCAGCAGCCCTTACACCTCTCAGGAGGCGCAGTATTTT.

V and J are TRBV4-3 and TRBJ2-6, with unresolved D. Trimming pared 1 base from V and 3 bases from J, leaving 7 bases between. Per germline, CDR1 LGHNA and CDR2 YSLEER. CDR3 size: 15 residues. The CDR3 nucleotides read TGCGCCAGCAGCCAAGCAGGCGGTGGGGCCAACGTCCTGACTTTC. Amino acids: CASSQAGGGANVLTF.

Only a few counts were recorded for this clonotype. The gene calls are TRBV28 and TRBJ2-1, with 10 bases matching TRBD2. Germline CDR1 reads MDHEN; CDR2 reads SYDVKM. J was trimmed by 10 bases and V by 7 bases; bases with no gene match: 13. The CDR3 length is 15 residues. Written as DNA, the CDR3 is TGTGCCAGCAAAGGGATTGAGAAGCGGGGGGGAGAGCAGTTCTTC. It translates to CASKGIEKRGGEQFF. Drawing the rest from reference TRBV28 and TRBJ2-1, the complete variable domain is DVKVTQSSRYLVKRTGEKVFLECVQDMDHENMFWYRQDPGLGLRLIYFSYDVKMKEKGDIPEGYSVSREKKERFSLILESASTNQTSMYLCASKGIEKRGGEQFFGPGTRLTVL.

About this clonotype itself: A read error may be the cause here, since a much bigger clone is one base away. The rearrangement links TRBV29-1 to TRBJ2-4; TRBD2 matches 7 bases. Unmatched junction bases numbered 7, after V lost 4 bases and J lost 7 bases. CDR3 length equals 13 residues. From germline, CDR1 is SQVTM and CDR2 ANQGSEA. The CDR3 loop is CSVVKGGNNIQYF. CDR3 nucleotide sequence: TGCAGCGTTGTCAAGGGAGGGAACAACATTCAGTACTTC.

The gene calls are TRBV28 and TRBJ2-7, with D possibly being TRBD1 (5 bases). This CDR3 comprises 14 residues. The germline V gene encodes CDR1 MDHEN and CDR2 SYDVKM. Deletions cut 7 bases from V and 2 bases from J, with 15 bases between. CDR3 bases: TGTGCCAGCAAAAAAACAGGTTCCGCCTACGAGCAGTACTTC. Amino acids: CASKKTGSAYEQYF.

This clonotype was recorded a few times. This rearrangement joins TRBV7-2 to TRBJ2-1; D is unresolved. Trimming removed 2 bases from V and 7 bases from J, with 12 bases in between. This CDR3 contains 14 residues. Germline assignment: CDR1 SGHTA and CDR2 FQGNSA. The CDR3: CASSLPTKLNEQFF. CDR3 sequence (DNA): TGTGCCAGCAGCTTACCAACTAAGCTGAATGAGCAGTTCTTC.